These 28 T cell receptor beta chains were all obtained from the same sample, sequenced in a study of vaccination effects on CD4 cells after COVID-19. The protocol was immunoSEQ multiplex PCR, while the TCRdb copy is restricted to in-frame clones and leaves out a portion. The table records 50,000 to 60,000 clones, more than 60% of them present only once. Peptide-pool stimulation followed by sequencing identified expanded antigen-specific CD4+ clonotypes in the ViraFEST assay. After roughly 10 days in culture, the CD4+ T cells were isolated. Vaccinees lacked prior SARS-CoV-2 infection and tested negative for nucleocapsid antibodies. These receptors have no identified antigens. This specimen consisted of CD4+ T cells from PBMCs cultured with SARS-CoV-2 spike peptides, obtained before COVID-19 vaccination. The origin of the receptors is a human donor who received a COVID-19 vaccine.

This clone was observed a handful of times. The DNA of the CDR3 is TGTGCCAGCAGTAACGACTTGGACGCCGGGGCACCCCTCCACTTT. This encodes CASSNDLDAGAPLHF. The rearrangement links TRBV27 to TRBJ1-6; D gene ambiguous. This CDR3 comprises 15 residues. Between the trimmed V and J ends, which lost 5 bases and 11 bases, there was a span of 19 bases. Germline CDR1 is MNHEY and CDR2 is SMNVEV (reference sequence).

J is TRBJ1-2 and V is TRBV18; D perhaps matches TRBD1 (5 bases). V shed 3 bases and J shed 4 bases, with 21 bases lying between them. CDR3 length: 17 amino acids. Per the germline V gene, CDR1 is KGHSH and CDR2 is LQKENI. This CDR3 is CASSPATPLRGGYGYTF. The CDR3, as DNA: TGTGCCAGCTCACCCGCCACTCCACTTAGGGGAGGCTATGGCTACACCTTC.

The J gene is TRBJ1-1, the V gene TRBV12-3 or TRBV12-4, with D possibly TRBD1 on 6 matching bases. Between the trimmed V and J ends, which lost 5 bases and 10 bases, there was a span of 14 bases. The CDR3 length is 12 residues. The CDR3 sequence: CASSRTARGAFF. In DNA, the CDR3 is TGTGCCAGCAGTCGGACAGCCCGGGGAGCTTTCTTT.

This chain's CDR3 is CASSLQGYEQYF. CDR3 sequence (DNA): TGCGCCAGCAGCCTACAGGGTTACGAGCAGTACTTC. V is TRBV5-1 and J is TRBJ2-7; a possible D gene is TRBD1 (6 bases). The ends were cut back, 4 bases at V and 4 bases at J, with 9 bases in the middle. Germline V gene lookup returns CDR1 SGHRS and CDR2 YFSETQ. The length of the CDR3 is 12 residues.

This clone was detected once. V gene TRBV18 combines with J gene TRBJ1-2, with TRBD1 matching over 7 bases. After removal of 3 bases from V and 4 bases from J, the junction contained 2 bases not matched to a gene. Germline CDR1 reads KGHSH; CDR2 reads LQKENI. This CDR3 region has 13 residues. In nucleotides, the CDR3 is TGTGCCAGCTCACCCGGGACAGCCTATGGCTACACCTTC. This codes for CASSPGTAYGYTF.

The chain employs TRBV6-1 and TRBJ2-6; D is ambiguous. The germline gives CDR1 MNHNS, CDR2 SASEGT. Trimming took off 3 bases at V and 0 bases at J, with 12 bases between the two ends. This CDR3 is built from 17 residues. The CDR3 is CASSEAGVRSGANVLTF. The CDR3 DNA reads as TGTGCCAGCAGTGAGGCTGGGGTCCGCTCTGGGGCCAACGTCCTGACTTTC.

The rearrangement joins TRBV7-8 to TRBJ2-7; TRBD1 is a possible D gene (6 bases). There are 15 residues in the CDR3. Germline V gives CDR1 SGHVS, CDR2 FQNEAQ. V lost 5 bases and J lost 6, with 20 bases in between. The chain's CDR3 is CASSRLNREAGEQYF. CDR3 bases: TGTGCCAGCAGCCGCCTCAACAGGGAAGCCGGCGAGCAGTACTTC.

The chain carries TRBV7-9 and TRBJ1-6; D is possibly TRBD1 (6 bases). V was trimmed by 9 bases and J by 9 bases, leaving 18 bases between them. This CDR3 has 14 amino acids. Germline CDR1 SEHNR, CDR2 FQNEAQ (reference sequence). This CDR3 reads CASMGGGYSSPLHF. The DNA for the CDR3 is TGTGCCAGTATGGGGGGGGGCTATTCTTCACCCCTCCACTTT.

The chain recombines TRBV2 with TRBJ2-7; 8 bases fit TRBD1. The CDR3 contains 15 residues. Trimming took 2 bases from V and 7 from J; bases not matched to a gene: 10. CDR1 and CDR2 from the germline V gene are SNHLY and FYNNEI. CDR3 DNA sequence: TGTGCCAGCAGTGAAAGGAGGACAGGGAGGTTGGAGCAGTACTTC. Translation: CASSERRTGRLEQYF.

The chain joins TRBV7-3 to TRBJ1-2; D uncertain. The CDR3 extends over 13 amino acids. CDR1 and CDR2 from the germline V gene are SGHTA and FQGTGA. The germline V and J ends were trimmed by 5 bases and 3 bases, with 10 bases remaining between them. CDR3 nucleotide sequence: TGTGCCAGCAGCCCCAACGGGGACTATGGCTACACCTTC. Translation gives CASSPNGDYGYTF.

V is TRBV3-1 (or the pseudogene TRBV3-2) and J is TRBJ2-1; D might be TRBD2 (6 bases). Germline V lookup: CDR1 LGHDT, CDR2 YNNKEL (reference sequence). V gave up 6 bases and J gave up 9 bases, with 24 bases separating them. There are 16 residues in the CDR3. The CDR3 bases are TGTGCCAGCAGTTTGGGAGGAGCACGACACGGGGCTGAGCAGTTCTTC. Protein: CASSLGGARHGAEQFF.

J is TRBJ1-1 and V is TRBV5-1, with a possible D match to TRBD1 (6 bases). The V gene's germline CDR1 is SGHRS and CDR2 YFSETQ. The CDR3 has 15 amino acids. V gave up 0 bases and J gave up 6 bases, with 15 bases separating them. The CDR3 loop is CASSLGLHTGSEAFF. The CDR3 DNA reads TGCGCCAGCAGCTTGGGTTTACATACAGGGTCTGAAGCTTTCTTT.

J is TRBJ2-5 and V is TRBV6-5, with D unresolved. The V end lost 6 bases, the J end lost 3 bases, and 2 bases lay between the germline ends. This CDR3 is built from 10 residues. CDR1 is MNHEY, CDR2 SVGAGI, per germline. The CDR3 DNA sequence: TGTGCCAGCAGAGAAGAGACCCAGTACTTC. Its translation: CASREETQYF.

This rearrangement joins TRBV5-4 to TRBJ1-2; TRBD1 matches 11 bases. The CDR3 runs to 15 residues. CDR1 is SGHNT, CDR2 YYREEE, per germline (reference sequence). V shed 4 bases and J 3 bases; nucleotides not matched to a gene: 5. CDR3 nucleotides: TGTGCCAGCAGCCCGGACAGGGGGCGAGACTATGGCTACACCTTC. Its protein is CASSPDRGRDYGYTF.

The chain employs TRBV13 and TRBJ1-2, with D possibly matching TRBD1 (6 bases). With 3 bases removed from V and 8 bases from J, the gap between germline ends came to 10 bases. Germline CDR1 PRHDT, CDR2 FYEKMQ (reference sequence). The CDR3 consists of 12 residues. The CDR3 loop is CASSFAGEGYTF. CDR3 bases: TGTGCCAGCAGCTTCGCAGGGGAGGGCTACACCTTC.

The chain joins TRBV5-1 to TRBJ2-6, with TRBD1 identical over 12 bases. V lost 0 bases to trimming and J lost 3 bases; unmatched junction nucleotides: 4. The CDR3 has 18 amino acids. CDR1 and CDR2 (germline): SGHRS, YFSETQ. The DNA for the CDR3 is TGCGCCAGCAGCTTGGGGGGACAGGGGGCGGTTGGGGCCAACGTCCTGACTTTC. Amino acid sequence: CASSLGGQGAVGANVLTF. The full variable domain, in which reference TRBV5-1 and TRBJ2-6 provide the parts outside the CDR3, is KAGVTQTPRYLIKTRGQQVTLSCSPISGHRSVSWYQQTPGQGLQFLFEYFSETQRNKGNFPGRFSGRQFSNSRSEMNVSTLELGDSALYLCASSLGGQGAVGANVLTFGAGSRLTVL.

This chain connects TRBV2 to TRBJ2-6; D is ambiguous. V lost 6 bases and J lost 0, with 3 bases in between. This CDR3 contains 13 residues. Germline V CDR1 and CDR2: SNHLY, FYNNEI. The CDR3 sequence is CASRPSGANVLTF. The CDR3 DNA follows: TGTGCCAGCAGGCCCTCTGGGGCCAACGTCCTGACTTTC. The variable domain in full, with the rest retrieved from reference TRBV2 and TRBJ2-6, is EPEVTQTPSHQVTQMGQEVILRCVPISNHLYFYWYRQILGQKVEFLVSFYNNEISEKSEIFDDQFSVERPDGSNFTLKIRSTKLEDSAMYFCASRPSGANVLTFGAGSRLTVL.

The genes are TRBV2 and TRBJ2-1; 12 nucleotides line up with TRBD2. The CDR3 runs to 18 residues. The V segment lost 7 bases and the J segment 6 bases; nucleotides outside the gene matches: 16. CDR1 is SNHLY and CDR2 is FYNNEI in the germline V gene. The CDR3 nucleotides are TGTGCCAGCAACGGGGCTAGCGGGAGGGCTTTGTCCCCCAATGAGCAGTTCTTC. As protein: CASNGASGRALSPNEQFF. Supplemented by reference TRBV2 and TRBJ2-1, the full variable domain reads EPEVTQTPSHQVTQMGQEVILRCVPISNHLYFYWYRQILGQKVEFLVSFYNNEISEKSEIFDDQFSVERPDGSNFTLKIRSTKLEDSAMYFCASNGASGRALSPNEQFFGPGTRLTVL.

CDR3 protein: CASLPSRAQSFSGANVLTF. The CDR3 DNA reads as TGCGCCAGCCTGCCAAGTCGGGCACAGTCCTTCTCTGGGGCCAACGTCCTGACTTTC. This chain joins TRBV10-2 and TRBJ2-6, with no clear D. V lost 8 bases and J lost 0, with 23 bases in between. The CDR3 covers 19 residues. Germline CDR1 and CDR2: WSHSY and SAAADI.

A few counts support this clone. This rearrangement joins TRBV27 to TRBJ1-6; TRBD1 agrees at 7 bases. CDR3 length: 14 residues. Trimming took 3 bases from V and 7 from J; bases not matched to a gene: 3. Germline V lookup: CDR1 MNHEY, CDR2 SMNVEV (reference sequence). The CDR3 bases are TGTGCCAGCAGTTTGGGGACAGTGAATTCACCCCTCCACTTT. It yields the protein CASSLGTVNSPLHF.

This chain joins TRBV28 and TRBJ1-1; a weak D match, TRBD1 (5 bases). The CDR3 sequence is 15 residues long. Germline CDR1 MDHEN, CDR2 SYDVKM. Trimming pared 5 bases from V and 3 bases from J, leaving 16 bases between. The CDR3 reads CASSAPGRAYTEAFF. The CDR3 nucleotides read TGTGCCAGCAGTGCCCCGGGCAGGGCCTACACTGAAGCTTTCTTT.

This rearrangement joins TRBV5-1 to TRBJ2-7, with TRBD2 as a possible D gene (6 bases). Germline CDR1 reads SGHRS; CDR2 reads YFSETQ. The V end lost 3 bases, the J end lost 5 bases, and 15 bases lay between the germline ends. This CDR3 contains 14 residues. The CDR3 spells CASSSVLASDEQYF. The CDR3, as DNA: TGCGCCAGCAGCTCAGTTCTAGCGTCGGACGAGCAGTACTTC.

The chain links TRBV5-4 to TRBJ2-6; TRBD2 might be the D (7 bases). V was pared by 6 bases and J by 2 bases, with 12 bases between. Germline loops: CDR1 SGHNT, CDR2 YYREEE (reference sequence). The CDR3 totals 15 residues. CDR3 sequence: CASTKGGAGANVLTF. Here the CDR3 DNA reads TGTGCCAGCACCAAAGGGGGGGCTGGGGCCAACGTCCTGACTTTC.

This chain joins TRBV19 and TRBJ1-6; a weak D match, TRBD1 (6 bases). This CDR3 has 13 amino acids. Germline V gene lookup returns CDR1 LNHDA and CDR2 SQIVND (reference sequence). Between the trimmed V and J ends, which lost 4 bases and 7 bases, there was a span of 8 bases. The CDR3 sequence is CASSTGQNSPLHF. CDR3 nucleotide sequence: TGTGCCAGTAGTACAGGACAGAATTCACCCCTCCACTTT.

The rearrangement joins TRBV5-1 to TRBJ1-2; tentatively, D is TRBD1 (6 bases). This CDR3 has 13 amino acids. The ends were cut back, 0 bases at V and 4 bases at J, with 7 bases in the middle. The germline V gene has CDR1 SGHRS and CDR2 YFSETQ. As DNA, the CDR3 is TGCGCCAGCAGCTTGGGAGGGGGCTATGGCTACACCTTC. Protein: CASSLGGGYGYTF.

The chain carries TRBV15 and TRBJ1-2; possibly TRBD1 for D (5 bases). Trimming removed 0 bases at V and 3 bases at J, with 8 bases between. The CDR3 has 14 amino acids. Germline V gene data show CDR1 as LNHNV and CDR2 as YYDKDF (reference sequence). This CDR3 reads CATSRDRAHYGYTF. DNA of the CDR3: TGTGCCACCAGCAGAGACAGGGCACACTATGGCTACACCTTC.

The J gene is TRBJ2-3, the V gene TRBV30; the D gene is possibly TRBD2 (6 bases). Looked up from germline, CDR1 is GTSNPN and CDR2 is SVGIG (reference sequence). CDR3 length: 15 residues. V lost 2 bases to trimming and J lost 0 bases, with 12 bases between them. The CDR3 DNA reads TGTGCCTGGAGTCGGGGTAGCGGCAGCACAGATACGCAGTATTTT. Translating gives CAWSRGSGSTDTQYF.

The chain combines TRBV13 with TRBJ2-1; D unclear. Germline assignment: CDR1 PRHDT and CDR2 FYEKMQ (reference sequence). Trimming pared 4 bases from V and 6 bases from J, leaving 13 bases between. The CDR3 loop spans 14 amino acids. The CDR3 protein is CASSSKGTFNEQFF. CDR3 sequence (DNA): TGTGCCAGCAGCTCAAAGGGCACGTTCAATGAGCAGTTCTTC.